The 20 T cell receptor beta chains below come from one sample, sequenced in a study of T cell changes during pregnancy in multiple sclerosis. TCRdb keeps only in-frame clones here, not all; method: immunoSEQ multiplex PCR. The table includes about 28,000 clones, 70% to 90% detected once. The source material was CD4+ T cells from peripheral blood mononuclear cells, sampled in the first trimester of pregnancy. All receptors come from a female donor in good health, enrolled as a control in a pregnancy study.

The chain carries TRBV6-5 and TRBJ1-1; maybe TRBD1 (6 bases). This CDR3 is 12 amino acids long. Germline V gene sequence: CDR1 MNHEY, CDR2 SVGAGI. The ends were cut back, 7 bases at V and 9 bases at J, with 15 bases in the middle. The CDR3 sequence is CASTDNRAKAFF. The CDR3 nucleotides read TGTGCCAGCACCGATAACAGGGCTAAAGCTTTCTTT.

J is TRBJ1-2 and V is TRBV5-8, with 8 bases fitting TRBD1. Germline loops: CDR1 SGHTS, CDR2 YDEGEE. This CDR3 is built from 14 residues. J was trimmed by 4 bases and V by 0 bases; bases with no gene match: 2. In DNA form, the CDR3 reads TGTGCCAGCAGCTTGGGACAGGGGATCTATGGCTACACCTTC. Translation gives CASSLGQGIYGYTF.

J is TRBJ1-2 and V is TRBV19; 7 bases fit TRBD1. The V and J ends lost 7 bases and 8 bases, in that order; junction bases with no gene match: 10. This CDR3 region has 13 residues. Per germline, CDR1 LNHDA and CDR2 SQIVND (reference sequence). As DNA, the CDR3 is TGTGCCAGTACCCTGACAGGGTGGAACGGCTACACCTTC. Its protein product is CASTLTGWNGYTF.

The rearrangement joins TRBV6-6 to TRBJ2-3; D call uncertain. V was pared by 1 base and J by 3 bases, with 5 bases between. CDR1 is MNHNY, CDR2 SVGAGI, per germline (reference sequence). The CDR3 is 13 residues long. The CDR3 protein is CASSYWQTDTQYF. CDR3 sequence (DNA): TGTGCCAGCAGTTACTGGCAGACAGATACGCAGTATTTT.

The chain recombines TRBV5-4 with TRBJ2-1, with 10 bases fitting TRBD2. The J segment lost 8 bases and the V segment lost 0 bases, leaving 5 bases of the junction unmatched. The CDR3 is 15 residues long. Germline loops: CDR1 SGHNT, CDR2 YYREEE (reference sequence). The chain's CDR3 is CASSLGTSGRYEQFF. CDR3 bases: TGTGCCAGCAGCTTGGGGACTAGCGGTCGATATGAGCAGTTCTTC.

Worth noting for this clone: Sequence at one end of the junction differs from germline and may be a read error. The chain is built from TRBV5-4 and TRBJ1-1, with TRBD1 matching 9 bases. This CDR3 has 14 residues. CDR1 is SGHNT, CDR2 YYREEE, per germline (reference sequence). The CDR3 here is CASSQDKQGAKAFF. CDR3 coding DNA: TGCGCCAGCAGCCAAGATAAACAGGGGGCGAAAGCTTTCTTT.

V and J are TRBV11-3 and TRBJ2-5, with D possibly being TRBD1 (5 bases). The ends were cut back, 1 base at V and 2 bases at J, with 11 bases in the middle. CDR3 size: 15 residues. The V gene's germline CDR1 is SGHNT and CDR2 YENEEA. For the CDR3, the DNA is TGTGCCAGCAGCTTAGGAGAACAGGTGCAAGAGACCCAGTACTTC. Amino acid sequence: CASSLGEQVQETQYF.

The chain couples TRBV10-3 to TRBJ1-1; D gene unclear. From germline, CDR1 is ENHRY and CDR2 SYGVKD. The CDR3 contains 16 residues. V lost 2 bases and J 4 bases, leaving 17 bases between the germline ends. The CDR3 sequence is CAISEAQLRRTTEAFF. In DNA, the CDR3 is TGTGCCATCAGTGAGGCCCAATTACGGAGAACCACTGAAGCTTTCTTT.

This clone was seen only a few times. The J gene is TRBJ1-6, the V gene TRBV11-2, with 8 bases matching TRBD1. The CDR3 runs 15 residues. V was clipped by 3 bases and J by 5 bases; unmatched bases: 3. Per germline, CDR1 SGHAT and CDR2 FQNNGV. The CDR3 bases are TGTGCCAGCAGCTTCGAGACAGGGGATAATTCACCCCTCCACTTT. Protein: CASSFETGDNSPLHF.

This chain uses TRBV14 with TRBJ1-1; no firm D call. The CDR3 contains 13 residues. The V gene's germline CDR1 is SGHDN and CDR2 FVKESK. Trimming took 3 bases from V and 1 from J, leaving 6 bases between them. The CDR3 region has the DNA TGTGCCAGCAGCCAGTCACAGAACACTGAAGCTTTCTTT. Protein sequence: CASSQSQNTEAFF.

The V and J genes are TRBV19 and TRBJ2-1; D is possibly TRBD1 (6 bases). Germline CDR1 reads LNHDA; CDR2 reads SQIVND (reference sequence). This CDR3 region has 15 residues. Trimming removed 2 bases from V and 8 bases from J, with 16 bases in between. In nucleotides, the CDR3 is TGTGCCAGTAGTATAAGGGGGAACCACGGCCATGAGCAGTTCTTC. Translating it yields CASSIRGNHGHEQFF. The full variable domain, with the rest looked up from reference TRBV19 and TRBJ2-1, is DGGITQSPKYLFRKEGQNVTLSCEQNLNHDAMYWYRQDPGQGLRLIYYSQIVNDFQKGDIAEGYSVSREKKESFPLTVTSAQKNPTAFYLCASSIRGNHGHEQFFGPGTRLTVL.

V is TRBV19 and J is TRBJ1-5; possibly TRBD1 for D (6 bases). The germline V gene has CDR1 LNHDA and CDR2 SQIVND (reference sequence). This CDR3 has 15 amino acids. V shed 2 bases and J shed 3 bases, with 11 bases lying between them. In DNA, the CDR3 is TGTGCCAGTAGTATATCAGGGGTTCCCAATCAGCCCCAGCATTTT. This codes for CASSISGVPNQPQHF.

This rearrangement joins TRBV6-6 to TRBJ2-7; 8 nucleotides line up with TRBD1. The CDR3 is made up of 15 amino acids. V lost 5 bases to trimming and J lost 3 bases; unmatched junction nucleotides: 9. From germline, CDR1 is MNHNY and CDR2 SVGAGI (reference sequence). CDR3 in DNA: TGTGCCAGCAGTCTACAATGGGACAGGCACTACGAGCAGTACTTC. Translating gives CASSLQWDRHYEQYF.

The CDR3 is CASRSLRYFNYGYTF. The CDR3, as DNA: TGTGCCAGCAGATCCCTCAGATATTTTAACTATGGCTACACCTTC. The rearrangement uses TRBV11-2 and TRBJ1-2; D ambiguous. Between the trimmed V and J ends, which lost 6 bases and 1 base, there was a span of 15 bases. The V gene's germline CDR1 is SGHAT and CDR2 FQNNGV. This CDR3 contains 15 residues.

This sequence joins TRBV6-5 and TRBJ1-2; D call uncertain. Germline V CDR1 and CDR2: MNHEY, SVGAGI. V dropped 4 bases and J dropped 7 bases, with 13 bases sitting between them. This CDR3 has 13 amino acids. The CDR3 DNA is TGTGCCAGCAGTTCCCGGTGGGAGGGTGGCTACACCTTC. It encodes CASSSRWEGGYTF.

The chain links TRBV11-2 to TRBJ1-2; 10 nucleotides align to TRBD1. Germline CDR1 and CDR2: SGHAT and FQNNGV. CDR3 length equals 13 residues. V was clipped by 3 bases and J by 6 bases; unmatched bases: 1. Here the CDR3 DNA reads TGTGCCAGCAGCTTGGGACAGGGGAATGGCTACACCTTC. Translated, it gives CASSLGQGNGYTF.

V is TRBV6-5 and J is TRBJ1-1; 7 bases map to TRBD1. From germline, CDR1 is MNHEY and CDR2 SVGAGI. This CDR3 spans 14 amino acids. The V gene end was trimmed by 3 bases and the J gene end by 2 bases; junction bases not matched to a gene: 3. The CDR3 loop reads CASSYRQGNTEAFF. DNA of the CDR3: TGTGCCAGCAGTTATCGACAGGGTAACACTGAAGCTTTCTTT.

The V gene is TRBV5-6, the J gene TRBJ1-1; 8 nucleotides line up with TRBD1. The V gene's germline CDR1 is SGHDT and CDR2 YYEEEE. The CDR3 has 15 amino acids. V shed 0 bases and J 5 bases; nucleotides not matched to a gene: 6. CDR3 sequence (DNA): TGTGCCAGCAGCTTGGGGCAGGGGGCGGGAACTGAAGCTTTCTTT. This sequence encodes CASSLGQGAGTEAFF.

The chain employs TRBV6-5 and TRBJ1-2; D perhaps matches TRBD1 (6 bases). This CDR3 comprises 16 residues. The V gene's germline CDR1 is MNHEY and CDR2 SVGAGI. V lost 0 bases, J lost 2 bases, and 13 bases lay in between. DNA of the CDR3: TGTGCCAGCAGTTACTCGGGGGGGCCTAGAAACTATGGCTACACCTTC. It codes for CASSYSGGPRNYGYTF.

This clone was seen just once. The conserved final phenylalanine or tryptophan is absent from the CDR3, which likely points to a read error. The chain recombines TRBV6-1 with TRBJ1-2; TRBD1 is a possible D gene (5 bases). CDR3 size: 12 residues. Germline assignment: CDR1 MNHNS and CDR2 SASEGT. Trimming removed 8 bases from V and 3 bases from J, with 10 bases in between. The CDR3 DNA is TGTGCCAGCTCGGACACCTACTATGGCTACACCCTC. It codes for CASSDTYYGYTL.